This T cell receptor beta chain was profiled in a study of T-cell memory formation after mild COVID-19. Germline V gene data show CDR1 as SGHTA and CDR2 as FQGNSA. The CDR3 totals 17 residues. The ends were cut back, 6 bases at V and 5 bases at J, with 25 bases in the middle. TCRdb used MiXCR to reprocess the 5' RACE reads, holding one entry per CDR3 protein. The data contain 400,000 to 500,000 distinct CDR3 sequences, about 20% of them seen just once; the ten biggest clones take up approximately 8.1%. The TCR originated in an adult woman who had mild COVID-19 (a few samples of this study predate the infection). Cell type and time point are not known. The material sequenced was PBMCs or a T cell subset sorted from them (not recorded which). The rearrangement joins TRBV7-2 to TRBJ2-5; D perhaps matches TRBD1 (6 bases). CDR3 protein: CASSGKEQGFWTETQYF. The CDR3 DNA sequence: TGTGCCAGCAGTGGGAAGGAACAGGGATTTTGGACGGAGACCCAGTACTTC. The full variable domain, completed using reference TRBV7-2 and TRBJ2-5, is GAGVSQSPSNKVTEKGKDVELRCDPISGHTALYWYRQSLGQGLEFLIYFQGNSAPDKSGLPSDRFSAERTGGSVSTLTIQRTQQEDSAVYLCASSGKEQGFWTETQYFGPGTRLLVL.